This T cell receptor (beta chain) was sequenced for a study of response to subunit inactivated influenza vaccine. MiXCR, run by TCRdb on the RT-PCR reads, gives a single entry per CDR3 protein. Of 530,000 or so distinct CDR3 sequences detected, around 15% appear once; the ten largest clones hold 11%. Notes on this clonotype: Its target is unknown.

Findings of the study overall: Few new T cells, the authors suggested, are recruited by each seasonal influenza vaccination.

Germline V gene sequence: CDR1 SGHRS, CDR2 YFSETQ. V was pared by 4 bases and J by 1 base, with 9 bases of the junction left unmatched. The CDR3 is 17 amino acids. The chain carries TRBV5-1 and TRBJ2-2; 8 nucleotides line up with TRBD1. The origin of this receptor is a man aged 45-65 years who received an inactivated influenza vaccine. The source was PBMCs from blood, collected roughly 13 days after vaccination. As DNA, the CDR3 is TGCGCCAGCAGCCAATTAGCCGGGACAGGGAACACCGGGGAGCTGTTTTTT. The encoded protein is CASSQLAGTGNTGELFF.